The 2 T cell receptor beta chains below were found in one sample sequenced in a study of T cells after yellow fever vaccination. MiXCR, applied by TCRdb to the 5' RACE reads, yields one record per CDR3 protein. The data contain hundreds of thousands of distinct CDR3 sequences, 5.2% of them singletons. Material: CD4+ T cells sorted from PBMCs, obtained on the day of the yellow fever booster vaccination. The source is a man aged 18 to 29 who received the YFV17D yellow fever vaccine.

This clonotype was counted only a few times. The V call is TRBV27, the J call TRBJ1-3; tentatively, D is TRBD1 (6 bases). Germline loops: CDR1 MNHEY, CDR2 SMNVEV (reference sequence). The V end lost 5 bases, the J end lost 3 bases, and 14 bases lay between the germline ends. The CDR3 is 15 residues long. The CDR3 DNA reads as TGTGCCAGCAGTACCGGGGGCCAGCGTGGAAACACCATATATTTT. Its protein is CASSTGGQRGNTIYF.

The chain is built from TRBV5-1 and TRBJ2-2, with D tentatively TRBD1 (5 bases). Germline-derived CDR1 and CDR2 are SGHRS and YFSETQ. Trimming removed 0 bases from V and 3 bases from J, with 12 bases in between. The CDR3 contains 16 residues. CDR3 sequence (DNA): TGCGCCAGCAGCTTGGGACAGCTAACATACACCGGGGAGCTGTTTTTT. Protein: CASSLGQLTYTGELFF. Full variable domain (rest looked up from reference TRBV5-1 and TRBJ2-2): KAGVTQTPRYLIKTRGQQVTLSCSPISGHRSVSWYQQTPGQGLQFLFEYFSETQRNKGNFPGRFSGRQFSNSRSEMNVSTLELGDSALYLCASSLGQLTYTGELFFGEGSRLTVL.